Given below is one T cell receptor beta chain in context. This clonotype occurred many times. Its antigen is not yet known. Per-base quality was not reported, and no clone a single base away is much larger than it. Germline trimming amounts to 3 bases on V and 6 bases on J, with 11 as the count of junction bases outside the gene matches. The CDR3 runs 16 amino acids, cysteine and phenylalanine included. Kept here is only the CDR3 DNA, which spans 48 bases and is read in frame from base 1. The germline V gene (reference sequence) provides CDR1 DFQATT and CDR2 SNEGSKA. In the ophthalmopathy patients, disease was moderately to severely active, with a Clinical Activity Score of 3 or more, a NOSPECS grade of 4 or more, and a duration of less than 3 months. The study excluded patients with uncontrolled infections, other autoimmune diseases, pregnancy or lactation. Diagnoses were based on clinical symptoms, serum thyroxine and TRAb, thyroid ultrasound and orbital computed tomography. PBMCs were separated from 8 to 10 ml of fresh peripheral blood using Ficoll-Paque density gradient centrifugation. Trizol reagent was used to extract total RNA, and RNA quality was then checked on an Agilent 2100 Bioanalyzer.

This sample is part of a study of T cells in Graves' hyperthyroidism and ophthalmopathy (dated by TCRdb to between 2018 and 2021). Background on the whole study: Peripheral blood was sampled at the time of initial diagnosis, prior to any treatment. To identify TCR V-J signatures that set the groups apart, the researchers used a discovery cohort of 100 patients, made up of around 42 with Graves' ophthalmopathy and about 59 with stable Graves' hyperthyroidism. Whether ophthalmopathy could be predicted prospectively was tested in an independent validation cohort made up of roughly 20 hyperthyroidism patients plus 17 patients who later progressed to ophthalmopathy. The approximately 100 discovery patients were divided at random into training and test sets in a 7:3 ratio. Thyroid tissue and blood T-cell repertoires from six Graves' hyperthyroidism patients were also compared in the study. After sampling, hyperthyroidism patients received methimazole starting at 30 mg daily, and ophthalmopathy patients received high-dose intravenous methylprednisolone. The paper reports TCR Vbeta CDR3 sequencing of approximately 130 peripheral blood samples: around 45 ophthalmopathy, over 70 hyperthyroidism and about 17 progressor patients.

Paper-wide results and their limitations: In cross-validation, a model built on a 13 V-J signature told ophthalmopathy apart from stable hyperthyroidism with just under 90% sensitivity and about 81% specificity, and in testing the same model reached 80%/75%. During validation, the model predicted progression to ophthalmopathy a median of about 6.5 months ahead of onset, with almost 71% sensitivity and around 72% specificity. Most expanded thyroid clonotypes (frequency above 0.001) were also found in blood, which suggests that blood repertoires may mirror thyroid immune responses. Sample size was not statistically predetermined, and investigators were not blinded to group allocation.

Amplification of TCR beta CDR3 regions was carried out from RNA transcripts. The first round of RT-PCR for the TCR CDR3 was performed with the HTBI primer set and the Qiagen OneStep RT-PCR kit. A second multiplex PCR round built the libraries, followed by size selection and purification. The libraries were sequenced on an Illumina HiSeq2000 using paired-end 100 bp reads. On the authors' methods: SOAPnuke was used to process the raw data, removing reads that contained adapters or uncalled bases, had a mean Phred below 15, or lacked an exact match to the constant primer or identifier. High-quality paired reads were merged using COPE v1.2.5, and each unique nucleotide sequence was defined as a clonotype. Clonotypes were aligned to IMGT TRBV, TRBD and TRBJ reference segments using MiTCR v1.1. Only V-J combinations with frequency above 0.0001, covering 98% to 99.2% of repertoires, were analysed. A TCS score was defined as the ratio between F50 (clonal expansion) and ExV (chaos), using BLOSUM62-based TCRdist between CDR3 peptides within each V-J. Welch's t-statistics and random forest reduced approximately 520 V-J features to under 15, which were used in a naive Bayes classifier (R e1071). TCRdb applied fastp at Q25 and MiXCR to the public reads, then kept only in-frame beta chains. Identical CDR3 protein sequences are pooled into one entry, listed with their most common genes and DNA. None of the V and J calls come from the authors' own analysis; TCRdb made them. In this sample the table shows about 530,000 distinct CDR3 sequences, approximately 17% of which occur a single time. The ten top clones hold 17% of the sample.

Sequencing was performed on blood. This TCR derives from a woman younger than 30 with Graves' ophthalmopathy. The rearranged segments are TRBV20-1 and TRBJ2-1; 10 bases in between match TRBD1. CDR3 loop: CSARGIPGQGSNEQFF. The DNA sequence is as follows: TGCAGTGCTAGGGGGATACCGGGACAGGGGTCCAATGAGCAGTTCTTC.